The 19 T cell receptor beta chains in this list originate from one sample, sequenced in a study of blood T cells in healthy people across ages. A second roughly 6 to 11 cycle PCR used barcoded and J-beta primers. TCRdb reprocessed the 5' RACE reads via MiXCR and lists one record per CDR3 protein. The sample lists over a million distinct CDR3 sequences, around 59% seen once, with about 6.7% in the top ten. Sequenced: blood. The receptor source for this set is a man aged 18 to 30 in good health.

J is TRBJ2-3 and V is TRBV20-1; 9 bases map to TRBD1. The germline gives CDR1 DFQATT, CDR2 SNEGSKA (reference sequence). This CDR3 contains 15 residues. Losses at the gene ends were 3 bases for V and 3 bases for J; bases not matched to a gene: 7. The CDR3 loop is CSARPGTGITDTQYF. CDR3 DNA sequence: TGCAGTGCTAGGCCCGGGACAGGGATAACAGATACGCAGTATTTT.

The chain employs TRBV5-6 and TRBJ2-3; D not resolved. This CDR3 has 15 amino acids. Germline lookup yields CDR1 SGHDT and CDR2 YYEEEE. V was trimmed by 6 bases and J by 4 bases, leaving 18 bases between them. The CDR3 DNA sequence: TGTGCCAGCAACTTCAACCCGGGCGAACCAGATACGCAGTATTTT. Translating it yields CASNFNPGEPDTQYF.

The chain employs TRBV5-1 and TRBJ1-2; D ambiguous. This CDR3 is 13 amino acids long. V was clipped by 1 base and J by 2 bases, with 6 bases between them. Germline V gene data show CDR1 as SGHRS and CDR2 as YFSETQ. The CDR3 spells CASSLNQNYGYTF. In DNA, the CDR3 is TGCGCCAGCAGCTTGAACCAAAACTATGGCTACACCTTC.

The chain couples TRBV5-1 to TRBJ2-1, with D maybe TRBD2 (6 bases). The CDR3 loop spans 16 amino acids. The germline gives CDR1 SGHRS, CDR2 YFSETQ. The ends were cut back, 7 bases at V and 1 base at J, with 18 bases in the middle. CDR3 nucleotide sequence: TGCGCCAGCCGAGTGGTAGGGACTTCGTCCTACAATGAGCAGTTCTTC. Translated, it gives CASRVVGTSSYNEQFF.

The chain links TRBV20-1 to TRBJ2-7; D gene ambiguous. Germline CDR1 reads DFQATT; CDR2 reads SNEGSKA (reference sequence). There are 13 residues in the CDR3. V dropped 1 base and J dropped 4 bases, with 11 bases sitting between them. The CDR3 region has the DNA TGCAGTGCTAGAGCGGTGGACCAATACGAGCAGTACTTC. This translates into CSARAVDQYEQYF.

Of note for this clonotype: This may be a read error: a much more frequent sequence differs by one nucleotide. Here the CDR3 reads CASSRVGGSYGYTF. CDR3 coding DNA: TGTGCCAGCAGCCGAGTGGGAGGTTCCTATGGCTACACCTTC. The genes are TRBV2 and TRBJ1-2; D remains unclear. The CDR3 consists of 14 residues. CDR1 is SNHLY, CDR2 FYNNEI, per germline. Trimming stripped 6 bases from V and 4 bases from J, with 15 bases between.

This clonotype has only one observation. The V call is TRBV29-1, the J call TRBJ2-1, with 10 positions matching TRBD2. Looked up from germline, CDR1 is SQVTM and CDR2 is ANQGSEA. The V segment lost 6 bases and the J segment 8 bases; nucleotides outside the gene matches: 10. The CDR3 is made up of 14 amino acids. The CDR3 nucleotides are TGCAGCGTCAGCGGGAGGGCAACCGCCGATGAGCAGTTCTTC. Protein: CSVSGRATADEQFF.

This clonotype occurred once. This chain links TRBV6-1 with TRBJ1-1, with D tentatively TRBD1 (5 bases). V was clipped by 2 bases and J by 0 bases, with 10 bases between them. The CDR3 is made up of 15 amino acids. Per germline, CDR1 MNHNS and CDR2 SASEGT. The DNA of the CDR3 is TGTGCCAGCAGTGAACCCCGGGGGTTGAACACTGAAGCTTTCTTT. This codes for CASSEPRGLNTEAFF.

Regarding this clonotype: At one end, the junction sequence differs from germline, possibly due to a read error. The V call is TRBV5-6, the J call TRBJ1-2; D remains ambiguous. CDR3 length: 15 residues. From germline, CDR1 is SGHDT and CDR2 YYEEEE. As DNA, the CDR3 is TGTGTCAGCAGCTTGCCTTATGGACGGAACTATGGCTACACCTTC. The encoded protein is CVSSLPYGRNYGYTF. Variable domain in full (rest from reference TRBV5-6 and TRBJ1-2): DAGVTQSPTHLIKTRGQQVTLRCSPKSGHDTVSWYQQALGQGPQFIFQYYEEEERQRGNFPDRFSGHQFPNYSSELNVNALLLGDSALYLCVSSLPYGRNYGYTFGSGTRLTVV.

This chain uses TRBV4-1 with TRBJ2-7; 7 nucleotides align to TRBD2. The DNA end lines up better with TRBJ2-4; the J call may be wrong. This CDR3 region has 17 residues. Germline CDR1 is MGHRA and CDR2 is YSYEKL. The CDR3 sequence: CASSQPTRGVLQNIQYF. The CDR3 DNA reads as TGCGCCAGCAGCCAACCCACACGGGGGGTCTTACAAAACATTCAGTACTTC.

The genes are TRBV5-1 and TRBJ1-1; no definite D call. The CDR3 runs to 15 residues. Germline V gene lookup returns CDR1 SGHRS and CDR2 YFSETQ. V was trimmed by 4 bases and J by 1 base, leaving 14 bases between them. The CDR3 DNA is TGCGCCAGCAGCCCGACCGACATCACGAACACTGAAGCTTTCTTT. Protein product: CASSPTDITNTEAFF.

This clonotype was observed a handful of times. The chain couples TRBV18 to TRBJ1-2; 9 bases map to TRBD1. CDR3 length equals 14 residues. V gave up 4 bases and J gave up 5 bases; unmatched junction bases: 5. CDR1 is KGHSH and CDR2 is LQKENI in the germline V gene. The CDR3 bases are TGTGCCAGCTCACAACAGGGGGCTGGATATGGCTACACCTTC. Translating gives CASSQQGAGYGYTF.

This chain connects TRBV15 to TRBJ2-1; D call uncertain. Germline V CDR1 and CDR2: LNHNV, YYDKDF (reference sequence). V was shortened by 3 bases and J by 0 bases, with 9 bases between the two germline ends. The CDR3 is 15 amino acids. In DNA, the CDR3 is TGTGCCACCAGCAGGGGCTCAAGCTCCTACAATGAGCAGTTCTTC. Translated: CATSRGSSSYNEQFF.

The rearrangement links TRBV6-2 or TRBV6-3 to TRBJ1-1; D is unresolved. Germline CDR1 is MNHEY and CDR2 is SVGEGT. The length of the CDR3 is 15 residues. V was shortened by 5 bases and J by 1 base, with 14 bases between the two germline ends. In DNA, the CDR3 is TGTGCCAGCAGTCCGGCATGGTCGGCGAACACTGAAGCTTTCTTT. Translation gives CASSPAWSANTEAFF.

This clonotype was seen a handful of times. The chain's CDR3 is CASSKEQGFTDTQYF. Written as DNA, the CDR3 is TGTGCCAGCAGCAAAGAACAGGGGTTCACAGATACGCAGTATTTT. V is TRBV21-1 and J is TRBJ2-3; the table's TRBD1 call for D was not verified on the DNA. TRBV21-1 is a known pseudogene. The CDR3 is made up of 15 amino acids.

The gene calls are TRBV24-1 and TRBJ2-7, with a possible D match to TRBD1 (6 bases). The CDR3 has 15 residues. The germline V gene encodes CDR1 KGHDR and CDR2 SFDVKD. V was cut by 3 bases and J by 3 bases, with 14 bases left in between. The CDR3 reads CATSDPRDIYYEQYF. Here the CDR3 DNA reads TGTGCCACCAGTGATCCCCGGGACATTTACTACGAGCAGTACTTC.

In this sample, this clonotype turned up a few times. This chain links TRBV12-3 or TRBV12-4 with TRBJ2-7; D is possibly TRBD2 (7 bases). CDR3 size: 14 residues. V lost 6 bases and J 4 bases, leaving 16 bases between the germline ends. The CDR3 loop is CASSPSGTLYEQYF. DNA of the CDR3: TGTGCCAGCAGCCCCAGCGGGACACTTTACGAGCAGTACTTC.

The chain recombines TRBV3-1 with TRBJ2-7, with D maybe TRBD2 (5 bases). Germline loops: CDR1 LGHDT, CDR2 YNNKEL (reference sequence). The V end was cut by 6 bases, the J end by 4 bases, with 19 bases between. This CDR3 contains 15 residues. The CDR3 DNA sequence: TGTGCCAGCAGTCCTAGTTCAACGGAGGCTTACGAGCAGTACTTC. Amino acids: CASSPSSTEAYEQYF.

This chain joins TRBV15 and TRBJ1-2; TRBD1 aligns across 9 bases. Germline loops: CDR1 LNHNV, CDR2 YYDKDF (reference sequence). The CDR3 length is 13 residues. V lost 4 bases and J lost 5; bases outside the gene matches: 2. The CDR3: CATSTGQGYGYTF. The DNA for the CDR3 is TGTGCCACCAGCACGGGACAGGGATATGGCTACACCTTC. Filled out from reference TRBV15 and TRBJ1-2, the complete variable domain reads DAMVIQNPRYQVTQFGKPVTLSCSQTLNHNVMYWYQQKSSQAPKLLFHYYDKDFNNEADTPDNFQSRRPNTSFCFLDIRSPGLGDTAMYLCATSTGQGYGYTFGSGTRLTVV.